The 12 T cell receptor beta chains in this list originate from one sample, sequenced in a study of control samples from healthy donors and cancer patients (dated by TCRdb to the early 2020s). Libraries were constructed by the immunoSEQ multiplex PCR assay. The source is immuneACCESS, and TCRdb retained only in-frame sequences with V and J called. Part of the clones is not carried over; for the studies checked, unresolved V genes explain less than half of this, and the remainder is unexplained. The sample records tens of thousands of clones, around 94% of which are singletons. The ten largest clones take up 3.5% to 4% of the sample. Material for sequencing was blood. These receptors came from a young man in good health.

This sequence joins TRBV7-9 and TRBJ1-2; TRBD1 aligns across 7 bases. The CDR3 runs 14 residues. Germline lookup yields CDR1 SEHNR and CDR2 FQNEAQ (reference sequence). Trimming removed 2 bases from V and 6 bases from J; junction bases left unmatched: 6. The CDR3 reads CASSLITRGDGYTF. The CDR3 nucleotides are TGTGCCAGCAGCTTAATCACCAGGGGGGATGGCTACACCTTC.

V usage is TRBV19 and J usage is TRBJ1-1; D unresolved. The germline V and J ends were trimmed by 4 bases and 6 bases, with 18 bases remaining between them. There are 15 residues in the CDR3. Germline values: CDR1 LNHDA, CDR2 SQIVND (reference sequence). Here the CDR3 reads CASSTATGFSPEAFF. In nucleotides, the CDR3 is TGTGCCAGTAGTACCGCGACGGGCTTTAGCCCTGAAGCTTTCTTT. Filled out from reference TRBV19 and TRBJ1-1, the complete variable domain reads DGGITQSPKYLFRKEGQNVTLSCEQNLNHDAMYWYRQDPGQGLRLIYYSQIVNDFQKGDIAEGYSVSREKKESFPLTVTSAQKNPTAFYLCASSTATGFSPEAFFGQGTRLTVV.

CDR3 coding DNA: TGCGCCAGCAGCCAAGGTTGGGGGGGGGAGACTGAAGCTTTCTTT. Translation: CASSQGWGGETEAFF. The J gene is TRBJ1-1, the V gene TRBV4-3; D might be TRBD1 (5 bases). Germline CDR1 LGHNA, CDR2 YSLEER. The ends were cut back, 1 base at V and 5 bases at J, with 14 bases in the middle. This CDR3 has 15 amino acids.

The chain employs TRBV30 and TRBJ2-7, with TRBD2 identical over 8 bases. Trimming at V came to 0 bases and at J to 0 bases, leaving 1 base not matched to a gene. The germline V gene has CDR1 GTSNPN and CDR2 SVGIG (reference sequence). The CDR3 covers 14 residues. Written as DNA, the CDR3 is TGTGCCTGGAGTGTCGGGGGGGGCTCCTACGAGCAGTACTTC. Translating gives CAWSVGGGSYEQYF.

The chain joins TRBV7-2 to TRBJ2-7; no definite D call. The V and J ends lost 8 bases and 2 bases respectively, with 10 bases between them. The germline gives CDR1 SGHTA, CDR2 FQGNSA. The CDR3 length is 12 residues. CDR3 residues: CASRQLTYEQYF. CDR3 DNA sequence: TGTGCCAGCCGGCAGCTTACCTACGAGCAGTACTTC. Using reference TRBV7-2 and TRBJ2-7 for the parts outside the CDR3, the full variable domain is GAGVSQSPSNKVTEKGKDVELRCDPISGHTALYWYRQSLGQGLEFLIYFQGNSAPDKSGLPSDRFSAERTGGSVSTLTIQRTQQEDSAVYLCASRQLTYEQYFGPGTRLTVT.

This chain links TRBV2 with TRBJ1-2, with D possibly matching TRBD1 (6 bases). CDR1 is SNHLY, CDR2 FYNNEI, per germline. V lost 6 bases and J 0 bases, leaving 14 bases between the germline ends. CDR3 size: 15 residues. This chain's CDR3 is CASRATGHPNYGYTF. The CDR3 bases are TGTGCCAGCAGAGCAACAGGGCATCCTAACTATGGCTACACCTTC.

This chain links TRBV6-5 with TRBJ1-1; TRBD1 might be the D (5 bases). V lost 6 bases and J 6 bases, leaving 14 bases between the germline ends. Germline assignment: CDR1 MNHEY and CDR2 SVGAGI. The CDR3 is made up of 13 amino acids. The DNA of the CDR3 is TGTGCCAGCAGATCTTCCGTGGGGGCTGAAGCTTTCTTT. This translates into CASRSSVGAEAFF.

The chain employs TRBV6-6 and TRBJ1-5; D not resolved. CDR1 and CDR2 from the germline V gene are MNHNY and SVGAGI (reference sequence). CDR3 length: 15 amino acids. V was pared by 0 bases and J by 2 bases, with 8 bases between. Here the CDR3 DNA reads TGTGCCAGCAGTTACTCCGGGGATGGCAATCAGCCCCAGCATTTT. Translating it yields CASSYSGDGNQPQHF.

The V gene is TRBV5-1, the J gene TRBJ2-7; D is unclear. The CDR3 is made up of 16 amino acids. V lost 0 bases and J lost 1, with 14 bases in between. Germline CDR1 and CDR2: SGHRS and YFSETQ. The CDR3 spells CASSLAVGIGSYEQYF. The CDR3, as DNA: TGCGCCAGCAGCTTGGCCGTGGGCATTGGATCCTACGAGCAGTACTTC. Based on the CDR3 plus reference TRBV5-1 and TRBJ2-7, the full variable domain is KAGVTQTPRYLIKTRGQQVTLSCSPISGHRSVSWYQQTPGQGLQFLFEYFSETQRNKGNFPGRFSGRQFSNSRSEMNVSTLELGDSALYLCASSLAVGIGSYEQYFGPGTRLTVT.

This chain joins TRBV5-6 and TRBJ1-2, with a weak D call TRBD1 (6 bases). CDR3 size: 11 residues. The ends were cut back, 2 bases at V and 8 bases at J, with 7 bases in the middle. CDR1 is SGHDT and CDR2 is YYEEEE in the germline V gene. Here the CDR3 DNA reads TGTGCCAGCAGCTTTGGACAGGGCTACACCTTC. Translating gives CASSFGQGYTF.

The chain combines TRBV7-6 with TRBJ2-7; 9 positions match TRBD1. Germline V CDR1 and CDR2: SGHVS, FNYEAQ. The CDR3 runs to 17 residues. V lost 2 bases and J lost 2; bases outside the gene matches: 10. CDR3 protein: CASSLSLAQGAAYEQYF. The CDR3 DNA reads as TGTGCCAGCAGCTTATCCCTCGCACAGGGGGCTGCCTACGAGCAGTACTTC.

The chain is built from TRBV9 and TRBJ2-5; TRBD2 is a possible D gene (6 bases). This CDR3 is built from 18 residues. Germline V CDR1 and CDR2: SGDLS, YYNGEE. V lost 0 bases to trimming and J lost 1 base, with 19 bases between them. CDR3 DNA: TGTGCCAGCAGCGTAGACCCCCCACTCGCGGGAATCCAAGAGACCCAGTACTTC. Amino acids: CASSVDPPLAGIQETQYF.